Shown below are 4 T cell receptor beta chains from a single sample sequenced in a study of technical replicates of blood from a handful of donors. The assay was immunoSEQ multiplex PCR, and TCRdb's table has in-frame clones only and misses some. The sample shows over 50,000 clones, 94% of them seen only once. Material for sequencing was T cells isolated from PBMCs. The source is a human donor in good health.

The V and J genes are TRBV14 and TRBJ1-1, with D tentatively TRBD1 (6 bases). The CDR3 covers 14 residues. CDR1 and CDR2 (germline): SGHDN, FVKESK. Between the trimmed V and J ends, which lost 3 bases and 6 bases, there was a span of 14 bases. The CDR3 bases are TGTGCCAGCAGCCAGACAGGTCTTTTGGCTGAAGCTTTCTTT. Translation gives CASSQTGLLAEAFF.

The CDR3 here is CASFPGGTYEQYF. The CDR3, as DNA: TGTGCCAGTTTCCCAGGGGGAACCTACGAGCAGTACTTC. J is TRBJ2-7 and V is TRBV28; the match to TRBD1 covers 7 bases. The CDR3 is 13 residues long. The germline gives CDR1 MDHEN, CDR2 SYDVKM. J lost 2 bases, V lost 9 bases, and 7 bases had no gene match.

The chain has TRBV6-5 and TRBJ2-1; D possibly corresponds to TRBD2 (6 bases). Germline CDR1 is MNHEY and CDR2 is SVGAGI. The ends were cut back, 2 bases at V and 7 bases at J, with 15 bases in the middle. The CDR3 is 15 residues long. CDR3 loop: CASSYGAGPFNEQFF. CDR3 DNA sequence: TGTGCCAGCAGTTACGGAGCGGGTCCATTTAATGAGCAGTTCTTC.

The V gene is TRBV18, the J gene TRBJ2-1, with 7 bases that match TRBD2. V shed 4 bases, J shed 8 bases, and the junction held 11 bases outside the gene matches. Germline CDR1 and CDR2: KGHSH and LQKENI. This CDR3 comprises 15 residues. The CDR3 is CASSRSPGTNDEQFF. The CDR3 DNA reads TGTGCCAGCTCACGCTCTCCGGGGACTAATGATGAGCAGTTCTTC.